The rows below give T cell receptor beta chains drawn from one sample of a study of CD8+ T cells in alopecia areata. Produced via immunoSEQ multiplex PCR; TCRdb's table is partial and in-frame only. The table lists about 180,000 clones, around half of them singletons, with roughly 10% in the top ten. The sequenced sample was CD8+ T cells sorted from blood, obtained at week 24, from a patient treated with tofacitinib. The receptors stem from a human donor with alopecia areata. Both conserved end residues are part of each CDR3. Each record gives: clone size, D gene, J gene, V gene, CDR3 protein, CDR3 DNA. The D gene is left open where the match is weak. Size tells how often a clone was seen (once, few, many) or the class of an expanded clone, and some rows leave it out.

few | NA | TRBJ2-1 | TRBV19 | CASSPDRRRDEQFF | TGTGCCAGTAGCCCGGATAGAAGAAGGGATGAGCAGTTCTTC
NA | NA | TRBJ2-3 | TRBV11-2 | CASSSQSTDTQYF | TGTGCCAGCAGCTCTCAGAGCACAGATACGCAGTATTTT
few | TRBD2 | TRBJ2-1 | TRBV4-3 | CASSQDPRGTSLFEQFF | TGCGCCAGCAGCCAAGATCCTAGGGGGACTAGTTTGTTCGAGCAGTTCTTC
NA | NA | TRBJ1-6 | TRBV27 | CASSLTGEDNSPLHF | TGTGCCAGCAGTTTAACCGGGGAGGACAATTCACCCCTCCACTTT
NA | TRBD1 | TRBJ1-5 | TRBV15 | CATSRTGGNQPQHF | TGTGCCACCAGCAGAACAGGGGGCAATCAGCCCCAGCATTTT
few | NA | TRBJ2-7 | TRBV19 | CASGHGPYEQYF | TGTGCCAGTGGACACGGGCCCTACGAGCAGTACTTC
NA | NA | TRBJ2-1 | TRBV27 | CASSFGSAYEQFF | TGTGCCAGCAGTTTTGGGAGTGCCTATGAGCAGTTCTTC
NA | NA | TRBJ2-3 | TRBV29-1 | CSVGGHLESTDTQYF | TGCAGCGTTGGCGGACATCTAGAATCCACAGATACGCAGTATTTT
NA | NA | TRBJ2-3 | TRBV2 | CGLGGSTDTQYF | TGCGGTCTCGGGGGAAGCACAGATACGCAGTATTTT
NA | TRBD1 | TRBJ2-1 | TRBV15 | CATRSGQGPANEQFF | TGTGCCACCAGATCGGGACAGGGGCCCGCCAATGAGCAGTTCTTC
NA | NA | TRBJ2-6 | TRBV2 | CASRDGSSGANVLTF | TGTGCCAGCAGGGACGGCAGCTCTGGGGCCAACGTCCTGACTTTC
NA | TRBD2 | TRBJ2-7 | TRBV29-1 | CSVEGGAYEQYF | TGCAGCGTTGAGGGGGGGGCCTACGAGCAGTACTTC
NA | TRBD1 | TRBJ2-1 | TRBV29-1 | CSARQGLDEQFF | TGCAGCGCAAGACAGGGTCTCGATGAGCAGTTCTTC
few | TRBD1 | TRBJ1-2 | TRBV9 | CASSVNSGTGGGYGYTF | TGTGCCAGCAGCGTAAACTCCGGGACAGGGGGCGGGTATGGCTACACCTTC
NA | TRBD1 | TRBJ1-6 | TRBV5-1 | CASSSGGADSPLHF | TGCGCCAGCAGCTCAGGGGGCGCGGATTCACCCCTCCACTTT
NA | TRBD2 | TRBJ2-1 | TRBV5-6 | CASSPSGGYNEQFF | TGTGCCAGCAGCCCTAGCGGGGGGTACAATGAGCAGTTCTTC
NA | TRBD1 | TRBJ2-7 | TRBV6-5 | CASSLGQGGYEQYF | TGTGCCAGCAGTCTAGGACAGGGGGGCTACGAGCAGTACTTC
few | NA | TRBJ1-1 | TRBV9 | CASSVGGTEGTEAFF | TGTGCCAGCAGCGTAGGGGGGACGGAGGGCACTGAAGCTTTCTTT
NA | TRBD2 | TRBJ2-3 | TRBV7-9 | CASSLLRGGTDTQYF | TGTGCCAGCAGCTTACTCCGGGGGGGCACAGATACGCAGTATTTT